A single sample gave rise to the 5 T cell receptor beta chains below, sequenced in a study of cytomegalovirus exposure and HLA in healthy donors. The study ran its PCR with 60 Vbeta and 13 Jbeta primers. Generated by immunoSEQ multiplex PCR, the TCRdb table keeps only in-frame clones and is missing some. The sample has about 130,000 clones, about 61% seen once. Sequencing was done on a sample of PBMCs. Source of these receptors: a woman aged 40-49 years in good health and CMV-seronegative.

This clone was found a few times. The chain recombines TRBV5-1 with TRBJ2-7, with 7 bases identical to TRBD1. V lost 2 bases, J lost 7 bases, and 3 bases stayed unmatched. The germline V gene has CDR1 SGHRS and CDR2 YFSETQ. This CDR3 has 12 amino acids. The CDR3 loop reads CASSFDRDEQYF. The CDR3 coding sequence is TGCGCCAGCAGCTTTGACAGGGATGAGCAGTACTTC.

This clone occurred a few times. The chain uses TRBV5-7 and TRBJ1-2; D is ambiguous. TRBV5-7 is an ORF for which the function is uncertain. V lost 4 bases and J lost 8, with 15 bases in between. This CDR3 is built from 13 residues. CDR3 amino acids: CASSGRLGMGYTF. The CDR3 DNA reads as TGTGCCAGCAGCGGGCGTTTGGGCATGGGCTACACCTTC.

The chain recombines TRBV19 with TRBJ2-5; TRBD1 matches at 9 bases. The CDR3 runs to 15 residues. V gave up 6 bases and J gave up 5 bases; unmatched junction bases: 10. Germline CDR1 is LNHDA and CDR2 is SQIVND (reference sequence). CDR3 bases: TGTGCCAGTAGCCACAGGGGGCGACCGGCGGAGACCCAGTACTTC. Translated, it gives CASSHRGRPAETQYF. Together with reference TRBV19 and TRBJ2-5, the CDR3 gives the full variable domain: DGGITQSPKYLFRKEGQNVTLSCEQNLNHDAMYWYRQDPGQGLRLIYYSQIVNDFQKGDIAEGYSVSREKKESFPLTVTSAQKNPTAFYLCASSHRGRPAETQYFGPGTRLLVL.

This clone turned up a few times. The chain recombines TRBV7-9 with TRBJ1-2; D is perhaps TRBD1 (6 bases). Deletions cut 3 bases from V and 0 bases from J, with 11 bases between. From germline, CDR1 is SEHNR and CDR2 FQNEAQ (reference sequence). The CDR3 extends over 15 amino acids. Here the CDR3 reads CASSLGGATNYGYTF. The CDR3 DNA is TGTGCCAGCAGCTTGGGGGGGGCAACTAACTATGGCTACACCTTC.

J is TRBJ1-1 and V is TRBV5-1; TRBD1 matches 7 bases. V shed 3 bases, J shed 5 bases, and the junction held 4 bases outside the gene matches. The CDR3 length is 13 residues. CDR1 and CDR2 from the germline V gene are SGHRS and YFSETQ. The CDR3 bases are TGCGCCAGCAGCTACCCAGGGGGGACTGAAGCTTTCTTT. It specifies CASSYPGGTEAFF.